Given below is one T cell receptor (beta chain) in context. This sample is drawn from a study of blood T cell repertoires in COVID-19. Study in general: Samples of COVID-19 (acute and convalescent) were obtained from the United States, Italy and Spain. T cells, B-cell-depleted T cells, or PBMCs supplied cDNA or gDNA.

Data came from immunoSEQ multiplex PCR; TCRdb stores just in-frame clones and leaves some out. The top ten clones hold 4% to 4.5% of a sample with over 100,000 clones, about 91% of them seen once. Germline lookup yields CDR1 LNHDA and CDR2 SQIVND (reference sequence). This CDR3 has 14 residues. Between the trimmed V and J ends, which lost 2 bases and 4 bases, there was a span of 8 bases. This chain links TRBV19 with TRBJ2-2; D is perhaps TRBD2 (5 bases). The sequence came from a man between 18 and 29 years old with acute or convalescent COVID-19. The sequenced material came from peripheral blood. The DNA of the CDR3 is TGTGCCAGTAGTATAATTGGAGGCACCGGGGAGCTGTTTTTT. It encodes CASSIIGGTGELFF. Complete variable domain (other parts from reference TRBV19 and TRBJ2-2): DGGITQSPKYLFRKEGQNVTLSCEQNLNHDAMYWYRQDPGQGLRLIYYSQIVNDFQKGDIAEGYSVSREKKESFPLTVTSAQKNPTAFYLCASSIIGGTGELFFGEGSRLTVL.